These 5 T cell receptor beta chains were all obtained from the same sample, sequenced in a study of T cells after yellow fever vaccination. One entry per CDR3 protein, called by TCRdb with MiXCR from the 5' RACE reads. The profile shows some 550,000 distinct CDR3 sequences, about 19% of them singletons. The source material was PBMCs, sampled 15 days after the yellow fever booster vaccination. These receptors all come from a man aged 25 to 45 who received the YFV17D yellow fever vaccine.

Only a few counts were recorded for this clonotype. The chain is built from TRBV15 and TRBJ2-1; D gene unclear. The CDR3 spans 16 residues. The germline gives CDR1 LNHNV, CDR2 YYDKDF (reference sequence). V lost 0 bases and J 0 bases, leaving 9 bases between the germline ends. CDR3 sequence reads: CATSRDSALSYNEQFF. The CDR3 region has the DNA TGTGCCACCAGCAGAGATTCGGCGCTCTCCTACAATGAGCAGTTCTTC.

This clonotype occurred a few times. The chain has TRBV5-1 and TRBJ2-5; 7 nucleotides match TRBD1. The CDR3 is 15 residues long. Germline V lookup: CDR1 SGHRS, CDR2 YFSETQ. Unmatched junction bases numbered 6, after V lost 0 bases and J lost 4 bases. The CDR3 coding sequence is TGCGCCAGCAGCTTGGAAAGGGGGCTTCGAGAGACCCAGTACTTC. The encoded protein is CASSLERGLRETQYF.

Concerning this clonotype: A read error may produce the germline difference seen at one junction end. This rearrangement joins TRBV6-2 or TRBV6-3 to TRBJ2-3; 11 nucleotides align to TRBD2. CDR3 size: 15 residues. From germline, CDR1 is MNHEY and CDR2 SVGEGT. CDR3 DNA sequence: TGTACCAGCAGTTACTTGACTAGCGGGATGGATACGCAGTATTTT. It encodes CTSSYLTSGMDTQYF.

This clonotype was seen only a few times. The V call is TRBV29-1, the J call TRBJ2-7; D gene unclear. V was pared by 0 bases and J by 3 bases, with 6 bases between. CDR3 size: 12 residues. Per the germline V gene, CDR1 is SQVTM and CDR2 is ANQGSEA. This CDR3 is CSVEDNLYEQYF. CDR3 DNA: TGCAGCGTTGAAGACAATCTCTACGAGCAGTACTTC.

V and J are TRBV29-1 and TRBJ2-7, with a tentative D call TRBD1 (5 bases). Germline V gene lookup returns CDR1 SQVTM and CDR2 ANQGSEA. This CDR3 has 12 amino acids. Trimming removed 6 bases at V and 6 bases at J, with 15 bases between. CDR3 DNA sequence: TGCAGCGTACAGGTTAGCTACGGCGAGCAGTACTTC. It yields the protein CSVQVSYGEQYF.